The sequence of this T cell receptor beta chain was determined in a study of blood T cells in healthy people across ages. With a J-beta primer mix and a sample-barcoded 5' primer, a second PCR ran roughly 6 to 12 cycles. TCRdb re-called the 5' RACE reads with MiXCR, one entry per CDR3 protein. The data contain over a million distinct CDR3 sequences, under 55% of them singletons. Drawing of peripheral blood yielded ten milliliters from each donor. This CDR3 spans 14 amino acids. Trimming removed 5 bases from V and 7 bases from J; junction bases left unmatched: 8. Germline loops: CDR1 SGDLS, CDR2 YYNGEE.

The chain recombines TRBV9 with TRBJ1-4; TRBD1 aligns across 7 bases. Sequencing was performed on blood. This clonotype was sampled from a woman aged 18-29 years in good health. The CDR3, as DNA: TGTGCCAGCAGTATACAGGGGAGCGGTGAAAAACTGTTTTTT. Translating gives CASSIQGSGEKLFF.